Listed below are T cell receptor beta chains from one sample, sequenced in a study of technical replicates of blood from a handful of donors. Sequenced by immunoSEQ multiplex PCR; TCRdb stores in-frame clones only, minus some. Altogether 91,000 or so clones are present, about 95% being singletons, with the ten largest covering over 0.2%. Sequencing input: T cells isolated from PBMCs. These receptors all stem from a human donor in good health. Both conserved end residues are part of each CDR3. The D gene is left open where the match is weak. Clone size, where shown, is once, few, many, or a class for clones that have expanded.

D: NA
V: TRBV6-1
size: NA
J: TRBJ2-3
CDR3: CASSEGGGATQYF
DNA: TGTGCCAGCAGTGAAGGTGGGGGGGCTACGCAGTATTTT

D: TRBD1
V: TRBV11-2
size: NA
J: TRBJ2-5
CDR3: CASSIQGAGETQYF
DNA: TGTGCCAGCAGCATACAGGGGGCAGGGGAGACCCAGTACTTC

D: NA
V: TRBV2
size: NA
J: TRBJ2-2
CDR3: CASRAGTGELFF
DNA: TGTGCCAGCAGGGCGGGGACCGGGGAGCTGTTTTTT

D: TRBD1
V: TRBV6-5
size: NA
J: TRBJ2-7
CDR3: CASSYSNRTGSYEQYF
DNA: TGTGCCAGCAGTTACTCGAACAGGACAGGCTCCTACGAGCAGTACTTC

D: NA
V: TRBV19
size: NA
J: TRBJ2-7
CDR3: CASSAAVGSYEQYF
DNA: TGTGCCAGTAGTGCGGCAGTGGGCTCCTACGAGCAGTACTTC

D: TRBD1
V: TRBV28
size: NA
J: TRBJ2-7
CDR3: CASTTPRDRVYEQYF
DNA: TGTGCCAGCACCACACCTCGGGACAGGGTCTACGAGCAGTACTTC

D: TRBD1
V: TRBV7-8
size: NA
J: TRBJ1-2
CDR3: CASSLVEDRGYGYTF
DNA: TGTGCCAGCAGCTTAGTCGAGGACAGGGGCTATGGCTACACCTTC

D: NA
V: TRBV5-1
size: NA
J: TRBJ2-5
CDR3: CASSLERVQETQYF
DNA: TGCGCCAGCAGCTTGGAACGGGTTCAAGAGACCCAGTACTTC

D: NA
V: TRBV5-3
size: NA
J: TRBJ1-5
CDR3: CARSCGFFNQPQHF
DNA: TGTGCCAGAAGTTGCGGGTTCTTCAATCAGCCCCAGCATTTT

D: NA
V: TRBV10-3
size: NA
J: TRBJ1-5
CDR3: CAIGLENSNQPQHF
DNA: TGTGCCATCGGCTTGGAGAATAGCAATCAGCCCCAGCATTTT

D: TRBD1
V: TRBV2
size: NA
J: TRBJ2-3
CDR3: CASGTGDTDTQYF
DNA: TGTGCCAGCGGGACAGGGGATACAGATACGCAGTATTTT

D: NA
V: TRBV2
size: NA
J: TRBJ2-1
CDR3: CASSVLLPINPNNEQFF
DNA: TGTGCCAGCAGTGTACTCTTACCCATTAACCCGAACAATGAGCAGTTCTTC

D: NA
V: TRBV9
size: NA
J: TRBJ2-5
CDR3: CASSVVQGETQYF
DNA: TGTGCCAGCAGCGTAGTCCAGGGAGAGACCCAGTACTTC

D: TRBD1
V: TRBV6-4
size: NA
J: TRBJ1-2
CDR3: CASSDSPGGNYGYTF
DNA: TGTGCCAGCAGTGACTCACCAGGGGGCAACTATGGCTACACCTTC

D: NA
V: TRBV5-6
size: NA
J: TRBJ2-1
CDR3: CASSTADINEQFF
DNA: TGTGCCAGCAGCACCGCGGACATAAATGAGCAGTTCTTC

D: NA
V: TRBV14
size: NA
J: TRBJ2-5
CDR3: CASSQVGRRETQYF
DNA: TGTGCCAGCAGCCAAGTAGGAAGGCGGGAGACCCAGTACTTC

D: NA
V: TRBV18
size: once
J: TRBJ1-4
CDR3: CASSPPGADEKLFF
DNA: TGTGCCAGCTCACCACCAGGGGCGGACGAAAAACTGTTTTTT

D: NA
V: TRBV27
size: NA
J: TRBJ2-3
CDR3: CASSWSGYTDTQYF
DNA: TGTGCCAGCAGCTGGAGCGGGTACACAGATACGCAGTATTTT

D: TRBD2
V: TRBV5-4
size: NA
J: TRBJ2-7
CDR3: CASSLAAGEDYEQYF
DNA: TGTGCCAGCAGCTTGGCTGCGGGGGAAGACTACGAGCAGTACTTC

D: TRBD2
V: TRBV2
size: NA
J: TRBJ2-3
CDR3: CASSGTSGGTGSTDTQYF
DNA: TGTGCCAGCAGTGGGACTAGCGGGGGGACAGGGAGCACAGATACGCAGTATTTT

D: TRBD1
V: TRBV9
size: NA
J: TRBJ2-4
CDR3: CASSVAGTGMNIQYF
DNA: TGTGCCAGCAGCGTAGCCGGGACAGGGATGAACATTCAGTACTTC

D: TRBD1
V: TRBV7-6
size: NA
J: TRBJ1-4
CDR3: CASSPQGAGGNEKLFF
DNA: TGTGCCAGCAGCCCACAGGGGGCAGGGGGTAATGAAAAACTGTTTTTT

D: NA
V: TRBV9
size: NA
J: TRBJ1-1
CDR3: CASSVYRDQNTEAFF
DNA: TGTGCCAGCAGCGTTTACAGAGACCAGAACACTGAAGCTTTCTTT

D: TRBD1
V: TRBV7-8
size: NA
J: TRBJ2-7
CDR3: CASSSITGAGTQYF
DNA: TGTGCCAGCAGCTCCATTACAGGGGCAGGGACGCAGTACTTC

D: TRBD2
V: TRBV30
size: NA
J: TRBJ2-1
CDR3: CAWSVLRTSGGGRNEQFF
DNA: TGTGCCTGGAGTGTACTAAGGACTAGCGGGGGCGGTAGAAATGAGCAGTTCTTC

D: NA
V: TRBV5-1
size: NA
J: TRBJ2-7
CDR3: CASSTRSSYEQYF
DNA: TGCGCCAGCAGCACTAGGAGCTCCTACGAGCAGTACTTC

D: NA
V: TRBV7-9
size: NA
J: TRBJ2-2
CDR3: CASSSVSGAGELFF
DNA: TGTGCCAGCAGCTCCGTGTCCGGAGCCGGGGAGCTGTTTTTT

D: TRBD1
V: TRBV9
size: NA
J: TRBJ1-1
CDR3: CASSEQGSGGTEAFF
DNA: TGTGCCAGCAGCGAACAGGGGTCAGGGGGCACTGAAGCTTTCTTT

D: TRBD1
V: TRBV5-8
size: once
J: TRBJ1-1
CDR3: CASSWRTGRDFNTEAFF
DNA: TGTGCCAGCAGCTGGCGGACAGGGAGGGATTTCAACACTGAAGCTTTCTTT

D: TRBD1
V: TRBV28
size: NA
J: TRBJ2-2
CDR3: CASRLTGLNTGELFF
DNA: TGTGCCAGCAGACTGACAGGGCTGAACACCGGGGAGCTGTTTTTT

D: TRBD1
V: TRBV2
size: NA
J: TRBJ1-5
CDR3: CASSEETGINQPQHF
DNA: TGTGCCAGCAGCGAGGAGACAGGGATCAATCAGCCCCAGCATTTT

D: TRBD1
V: TRBV6-1
size: NA
J: TRBJ1-6
CDR3: CASSETGTVILSSYNSPLHF
DNA: TGTGCCAGCAGTGAAACCGGGACAGTAATACTTAGCTCCTATAATTCACCCCTCCACTTT

D: NA
V: TRBV6-5
size: NA
J: TRBJ2-7
CDR3: CASSLTATYEQYF
DNA: TGTGCCAGCAGTTTGACAGCCACCTACGAGCAGTACTTC

D: TRBD2
V: TRBV5-1
size: NA
J: TRBJ2-3
CDR3: CASRGSGSVNTQYF
DNA: TGCGCCAGCCGGGGTAGCGGGAGTGTAAATACGCAGTATTTT

D: NA
V: TRBV4-1
size: NA
J: TRBJ1-1
CDR3: CASSQVIGGSAEAFF
DNA: TGCGCCAGCAGCCAAGTGATAGGGGGAAGTGCTGAAGCTTTCTTT

D: NA
V: TRBV19
size: NA
J: TRBJ1-2
CDR3: CASTEDRSPAGYTF
DNA: TGTGCCAGTACCGAAGACAGATCCCCGGCTGGCTACACCTTC

D: NA
V: TRBV10-1
size: NA
J: TRBJ2-2
CDR3: CASSESVRGTGELFF
DNA: TGCGCCAGCAGTGAGTCTGTCAGAGGCACCGGGGAGCTGTTTTTT

D: NA
V: TRBV28
size: NA
J: TRBJ1-5
CDR3: CASSYGTGEWQPQHF
DNA: TGTGCCAGCAGTTACGGTACGGGGGAATGGCAGCCCCAGCATTTT

D: NA
V: TRBV5-1
size: once
J: TRBJ1-2
CDR3: CASSLSGIVGAVYGYTF
DNA: TGCGCCAGCAGCTTGTCTGGGATTGTTGGGGCGGTCTATGGCTACACCTTC

D: NA
V: TRBV5-6
size: NA
J: TRBJ1-1
CDR3: CASSFTAANTEAFF
DNA: TGTGCCAGCAGCTTTACGGCGGCGAACACTGAAGCTTTCTTT

D: NA
V: TRBV19
size: NA
J: TRBJ1-1
CDR3: CASSADRSYEGTEAFF
DNA: TGTGCCAGCAGTGCCGACAGGAGCTATGAAGGAACTGAAGCTTTCTTT

D: TRBD1
V: TRBV7-8
size: NA
J: TRBJ1-2
CDR3: CASSGFGQGRRYTF
DNA: TGTGCCAGCAGCGGTTTTGGACAGGGCCGGCGCTACACCTTC

D: TRBD1
V: TRBV11-2
size: NA
J: TRBJ2-7
CDR3: CASTRSRDSYYEQYF
DNA: TGTGCCAGCACCCGGTCCCGGGACAGCTACTACGAGCAGTACTTC

D: TRBD2
V: TRBV5-1
size: NA
J: TRBJ2-1
CDR3: CASSLAGTSGDNEQFF
DNA: TGCGCCAGCAGCTTGGCCGGGACTAGCGGGGACAATGAGCAGTTCTTC

D: NA
V: TRBV19
size: NA
J: TRBJ1-5
CDR3: CASSIIRGGSQPQHF
DNA: TGTGCCAGTAGTATTATCAGGGGCGGGAGTCAGCCCCAGCATTTT

D: NA
V: TRBV4-1
size: NA
J: TRBJ2-7
CDR3: CASSQLVSTGSYEQYF
DNA: TGCGCCAGCAGCCAACTTGTTTCGACGGGATCCTACGAGCAGTACTTC

D: NA
V: TRBV13
size: NA
J: TRBJ1-1
CDR3: CASSLGLGGVEAFF
DNA: TGTGCCAGCAGCTTAGGCCTGGGCGGGGTTGAAGCTTTCTTT

D: TRBD1
V: TRBV29-1
size: NA
J: TRBJ2-5
CDR3: CSVALLKGQQETQYF
DNA: TGCAGCGTCGCTTTACTCAAGGGACAGCAAGAGACCCAGTACTTC